This TCR beta chain comes out of a study of technical replicates of blood from a few donors. This CDR3 region has 18 residues. Trimming removed 0 bases from V and 6 bases from J; junction bases left unmatched: 10. Per the germline V gene, CDR1 is SGHNT and CDR2 is YENEEA. The table came from immunoSEQ multiplex PCR; TCRdb's copy has only in-frame clones and leaves some out. The table has about 88,000 clones, about 90% seen once; the top ten hold roughly 0.25%. This sequence was found in a human donor in good health. The sequenced material came from T cells isolated from PBMCs. J is TRBJ1-6 and V is TRBV11-3, with 8 positions matching TRBD1. For the CDR3, the DNA is TGTGCCAGCAGCTTAGAGCAACAGGGGGAAAGATTTAATTCACCCCTCCACTTT. This translates into CASSLEQQGERFNSPLHF.